The rows below give T cell receptor beta chains drawn from one sample of a study of TIL therapy for anti-PD-1-resistant metastatic lung cancer. Libraries were prepared by immunoSEQ multiplex PCR; TCRdb keeps only in-frame clonotypes and omits some of them. Seen here are tens of thousands of clones, 55% to 75% observed once, and the top ten hold around 6.6%. The sample here was blood, taken at baseline. The receptors originated from a person aged 25-80 years with non-small cell lung cancer. Each CDR3 is given with its conserved first and last residue.

J: TRBJ1-2; V: TRBV19; CDR3: CASRAGGNYGYTF
J: TRBJ2-5; V: TRBV5-4; CDR3: CASSWPGGRETQYF
J: TRBJ2-5; V: TRBV20-1; CDR3: CSAWAGETQYF
J: TRBJ1-2; V: TRBV19; CDR3: CASSINNGYGYTF
J: TRBJ1-3; V: TRBV10-3; CDR3: CAISLYRDSGNTIYF
J: TRBJ1-2; V: TRBV5-1; CDR3: CASSPGTDFTNYGYTF
J: TRBJ2-7; V: TRBV7-2; CDR3: CASSFQRGDYEQYF
J: TRBJ1-3; V: TRBV6-5; CDR3: CASSPSGRKGNTIYF
J: TRBJ2-5; V: TRBV4-2; CDR3: CASSQDFKQETQYF
J: TRBJ2-7; V: TRBV7-9; CDR3: CASSPFGESYEQYF
J: TRBJ1-2; V: TRBV11-1; CDR3: CASSSDKNYGYTF
J: TRBJ1-5; V: TRBV28; CDR3: CASLEINQPQHF
J: TRBJ1-3; V: TRBV15; CDR3: CATSRDLGAVSSGNTIYF
J: TRBJ2-4; V: TRBV7-3; CDR3: CASSLDRENIQYF
J: TRBJ2-7; V: TRBV5-1; CDR3: CASSFRSNTGSEQYF
J: TRBJ2-7; V: TRBV6-1; CDR3: CASRWTIRSEQYF
J: TRBJ1-1; V: TRBV11-1; CDR3: CASSLGGIRNTEAFF
J: TRBJ1-2; V: TRBV11-2; CDR3: CASSTDRARYGYTF
J: TRBJ2-7; V: TRBV2; CDR3: CASNYTPYEQYF
J: TRBJ2-7; V: TRBV6-5; CDR3: CASTRGTGSYEQYF
J: TRBJ1-1; V: TRBV19; CDR3: CASRSGTGWNTEAFF
J: TRBJ2-5; V: TRBV5-4; CDR3: CASSPVKRGGQETQYF
J: TRBJ1-1; V: TRBV19; CDR3: CASSIRGLNTEAFF
J: TRBJ2-5; V: TRBV7-8; CDR3: CASGPVGQSGRGSHQETQYF
J: TRBJ2-3; V: TRBV4-1; CDR3: CASSQAGALTDTQYF
J: TRBJ2-7; V: TRBV4-1; CDR3: CASSQGAYGFGYEQYF
J: TRBJ1-1; V: TRBV7-8; CDR3: CASRTGLEAFF
J: TRBJ2-5; V: TRBV5-1; CDR3: CASSQTGTSQETQYF
J: TRBJ2-7; V: TRBV4-2; CDR3: CASSQASGRSYEQYF
J: TRBJ1-1; V: TRBV2; CDR3: CASMGGPMNTEAFF
J: TRBJ2-2; V: TRBV10-1; CDR3: CASSDPGLSNTGELFF
J: TRBJ2-5; V: TRBV30; CDR3: CAWSVGLAGKETQYF